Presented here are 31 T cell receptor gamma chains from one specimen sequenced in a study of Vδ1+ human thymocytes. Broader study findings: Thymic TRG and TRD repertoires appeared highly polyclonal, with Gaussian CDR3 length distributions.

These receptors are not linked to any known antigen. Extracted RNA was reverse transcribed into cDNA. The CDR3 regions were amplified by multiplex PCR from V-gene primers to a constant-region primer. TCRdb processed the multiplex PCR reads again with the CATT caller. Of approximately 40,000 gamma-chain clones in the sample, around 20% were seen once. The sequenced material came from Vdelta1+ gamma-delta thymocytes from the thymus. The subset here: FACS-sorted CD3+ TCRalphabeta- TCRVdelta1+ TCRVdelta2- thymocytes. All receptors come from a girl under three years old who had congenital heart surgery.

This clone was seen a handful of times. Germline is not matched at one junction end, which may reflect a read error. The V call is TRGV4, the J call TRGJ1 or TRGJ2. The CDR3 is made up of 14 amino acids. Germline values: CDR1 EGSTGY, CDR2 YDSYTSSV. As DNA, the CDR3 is TGTGCCACCTGGTCAAACTCGAATTATTATAAGGAACTCTTT. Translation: CATWSNSNYYKELF.

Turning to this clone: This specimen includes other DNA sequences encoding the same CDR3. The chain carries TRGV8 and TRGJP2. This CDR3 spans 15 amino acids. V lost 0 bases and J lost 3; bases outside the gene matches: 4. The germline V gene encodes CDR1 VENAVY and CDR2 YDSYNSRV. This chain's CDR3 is CATWDRLGSDWIKTF. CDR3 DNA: TGTGCCACCTGGGATAGGCTTGGTAGTGATTGGATCAAGACGTTT.

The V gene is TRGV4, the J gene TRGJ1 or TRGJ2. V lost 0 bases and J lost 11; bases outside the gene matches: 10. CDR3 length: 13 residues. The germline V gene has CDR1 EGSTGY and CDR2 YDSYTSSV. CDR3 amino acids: CATWDGFGREKLF. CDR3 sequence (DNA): TGTGCCACCTGGGATGGGTTCGGTAGGGAGAAACTCTTT.

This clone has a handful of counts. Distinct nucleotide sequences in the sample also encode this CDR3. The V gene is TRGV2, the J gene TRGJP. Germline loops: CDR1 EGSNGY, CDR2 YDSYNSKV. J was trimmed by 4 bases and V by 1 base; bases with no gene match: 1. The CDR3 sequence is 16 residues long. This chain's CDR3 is CATWDGQELGKKIKVF. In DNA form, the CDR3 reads TGTGCCACCTGGGACGGTCAAGAGTTGGGCAAAAAAATCAAGGTATTT.

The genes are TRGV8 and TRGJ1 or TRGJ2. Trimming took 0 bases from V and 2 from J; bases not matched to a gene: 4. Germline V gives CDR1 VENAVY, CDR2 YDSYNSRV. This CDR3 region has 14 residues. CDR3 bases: TGTGCCACCTGGGATAGGCGGGATTATTATAAGAAACTCTTT. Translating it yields CATWDRRDYYKKLF.

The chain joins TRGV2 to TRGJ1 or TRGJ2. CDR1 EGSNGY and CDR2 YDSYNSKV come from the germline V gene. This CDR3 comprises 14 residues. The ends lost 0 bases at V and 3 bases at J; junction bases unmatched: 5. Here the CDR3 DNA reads TGTGCCACCTGGGACGGGAAAGGTTATTATAAGAAACTCTTT. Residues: CATWDGKGYYKKLF.

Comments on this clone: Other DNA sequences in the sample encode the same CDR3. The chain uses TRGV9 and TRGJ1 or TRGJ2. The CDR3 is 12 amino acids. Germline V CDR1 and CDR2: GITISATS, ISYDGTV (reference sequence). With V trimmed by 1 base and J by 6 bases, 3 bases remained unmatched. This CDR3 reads CALWEVTYKKLF. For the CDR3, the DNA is TGTGCCTTGTGGGAGGTAACTTATAAGAAACTCTTT.

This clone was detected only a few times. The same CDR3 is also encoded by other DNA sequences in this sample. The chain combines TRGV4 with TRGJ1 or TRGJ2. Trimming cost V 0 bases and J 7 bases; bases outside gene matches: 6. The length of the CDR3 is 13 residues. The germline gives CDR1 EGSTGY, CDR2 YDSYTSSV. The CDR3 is CATWDGLFYKKLF. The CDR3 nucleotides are TGTGCCACCTGGGATGGGCTGTTCTATAAGAAACTCTTT.

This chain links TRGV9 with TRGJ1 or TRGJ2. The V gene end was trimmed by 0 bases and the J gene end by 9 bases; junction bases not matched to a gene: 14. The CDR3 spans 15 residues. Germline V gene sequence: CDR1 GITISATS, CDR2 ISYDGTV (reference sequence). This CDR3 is CALWEVQDIWGKKLF. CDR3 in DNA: TGTGCCTTGTGGGAGGTGCAGGACATTTGGGGTAAGAAACTCTTT.

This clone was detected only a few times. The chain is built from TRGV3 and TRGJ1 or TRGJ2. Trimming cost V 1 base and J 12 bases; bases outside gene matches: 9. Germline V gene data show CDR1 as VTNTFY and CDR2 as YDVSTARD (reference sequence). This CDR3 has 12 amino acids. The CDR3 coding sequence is TGTGCCACCTGGGACAGCCAAGGAGCGAAACTCTTT. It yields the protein CATWDSQGAKLF.

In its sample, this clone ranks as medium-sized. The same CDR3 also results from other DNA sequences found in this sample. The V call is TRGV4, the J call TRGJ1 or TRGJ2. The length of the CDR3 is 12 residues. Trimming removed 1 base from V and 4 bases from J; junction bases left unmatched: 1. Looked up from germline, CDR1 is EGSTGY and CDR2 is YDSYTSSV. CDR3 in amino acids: CATWDGYYKKLF. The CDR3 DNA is TGTGCCACCTGGGATGGCTATTATAAGAAACTCTTT.

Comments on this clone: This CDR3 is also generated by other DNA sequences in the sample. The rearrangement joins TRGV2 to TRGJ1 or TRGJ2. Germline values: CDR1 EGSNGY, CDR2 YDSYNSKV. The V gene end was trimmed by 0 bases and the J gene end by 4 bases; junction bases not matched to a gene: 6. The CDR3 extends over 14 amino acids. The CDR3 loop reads CATWDGPRYYKKLF. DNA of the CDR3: TGTGCCACCTGGGACGGGCCAAGATATTATAAGAAACTCTTT.

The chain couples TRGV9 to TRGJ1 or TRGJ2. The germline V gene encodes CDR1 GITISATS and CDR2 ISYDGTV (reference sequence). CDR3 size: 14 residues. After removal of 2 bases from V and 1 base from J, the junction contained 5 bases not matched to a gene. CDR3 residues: CALWEAPNYYKKLF. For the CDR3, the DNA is TGTGCCTTGTGGGAGGCACCCAATTATTATAAGAAACTCTTT.

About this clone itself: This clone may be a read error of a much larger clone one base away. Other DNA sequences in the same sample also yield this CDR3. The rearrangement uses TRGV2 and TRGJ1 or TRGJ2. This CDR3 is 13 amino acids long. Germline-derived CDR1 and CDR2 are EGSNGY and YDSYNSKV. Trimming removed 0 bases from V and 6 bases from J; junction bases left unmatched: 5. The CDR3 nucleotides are TGTGCCACCTGGGACGGGCTTTCTTATAAGAAACTCTTT. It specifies CATWDGLSYKKLF.

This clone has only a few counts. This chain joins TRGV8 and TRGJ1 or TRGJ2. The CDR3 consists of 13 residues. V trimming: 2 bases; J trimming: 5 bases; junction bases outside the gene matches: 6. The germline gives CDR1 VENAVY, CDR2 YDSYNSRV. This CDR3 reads CATWDIWDYKKLF. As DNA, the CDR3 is TGTGCCACCTGGGATATCTGGGATTATAAGAAACTCTTT.

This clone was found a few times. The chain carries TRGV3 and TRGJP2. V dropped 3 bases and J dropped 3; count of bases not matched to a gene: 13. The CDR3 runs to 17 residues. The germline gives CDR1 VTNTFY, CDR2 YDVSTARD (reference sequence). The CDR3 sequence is CATWDGRGIGSDWIKTF. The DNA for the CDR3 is TGTGCCACCTGGGACGGGCGGGGCATTGGTAGTGATTGGATCAAGACGTTT.

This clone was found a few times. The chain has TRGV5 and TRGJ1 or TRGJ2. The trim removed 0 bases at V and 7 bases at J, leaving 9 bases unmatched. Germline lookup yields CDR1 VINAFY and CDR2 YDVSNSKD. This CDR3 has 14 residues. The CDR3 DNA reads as TGTGCCACCTGGGACAGGCCGGGCGTCTATAAGAAACTCTTT. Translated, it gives CATWDRPGVYKKLF.

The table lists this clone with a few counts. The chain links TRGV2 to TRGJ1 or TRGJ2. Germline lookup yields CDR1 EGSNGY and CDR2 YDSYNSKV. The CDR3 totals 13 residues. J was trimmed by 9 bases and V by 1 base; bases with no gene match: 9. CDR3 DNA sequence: TGTGCCACCTGGGACGGCCCTAGGCTTAAGAAACTCTTT. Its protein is CATWDGPRLKKLF.

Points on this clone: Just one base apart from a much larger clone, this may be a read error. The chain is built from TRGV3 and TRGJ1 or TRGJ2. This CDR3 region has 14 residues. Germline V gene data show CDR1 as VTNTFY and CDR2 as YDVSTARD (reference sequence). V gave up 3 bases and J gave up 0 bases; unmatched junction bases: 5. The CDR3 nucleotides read TGTGCCACCTGGGACTGCCCGAATTATTATAAGAAACTCTTT. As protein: CATWDCPNYYKKLF.

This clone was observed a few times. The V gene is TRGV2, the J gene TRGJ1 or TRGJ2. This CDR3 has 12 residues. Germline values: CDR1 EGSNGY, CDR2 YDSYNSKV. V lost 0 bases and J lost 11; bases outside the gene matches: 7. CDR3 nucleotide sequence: TGTGCCACCTGGGACGGGCGACCCGAGAAACTCTTT. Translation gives CATWDGRPEKLF.

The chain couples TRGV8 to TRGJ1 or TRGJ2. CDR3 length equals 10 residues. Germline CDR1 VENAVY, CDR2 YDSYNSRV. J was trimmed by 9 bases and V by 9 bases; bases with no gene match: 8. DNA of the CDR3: TGTGCCACCGTGCGCTCTAAGAAACTCTTT. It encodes CATVRSKKLF.

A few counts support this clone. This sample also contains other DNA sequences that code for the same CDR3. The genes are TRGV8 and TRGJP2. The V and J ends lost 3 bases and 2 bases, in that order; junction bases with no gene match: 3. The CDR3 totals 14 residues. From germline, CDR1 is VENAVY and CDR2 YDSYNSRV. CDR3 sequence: CATWDLSSDWIKTF. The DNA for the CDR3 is TGTGCCACCTGGGATTTGAGTAGTGATTGGATCAAGACGTTT.

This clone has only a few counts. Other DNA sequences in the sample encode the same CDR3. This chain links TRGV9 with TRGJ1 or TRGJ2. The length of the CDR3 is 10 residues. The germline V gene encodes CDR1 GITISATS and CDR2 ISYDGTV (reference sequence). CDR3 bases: TGTGCTTTGGCTTATTATAAGAAACTCTTT. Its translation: CALAYYKKLF.

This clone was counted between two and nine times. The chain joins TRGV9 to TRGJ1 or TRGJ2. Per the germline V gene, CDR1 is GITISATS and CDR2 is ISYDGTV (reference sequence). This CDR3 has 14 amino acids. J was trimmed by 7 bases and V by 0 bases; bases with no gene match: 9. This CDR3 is CALWEVAVGYKKLF. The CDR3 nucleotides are TGTGCCTTGTGGGAGGTGGCTGTGGGGTATAAGAAACTCTTT.

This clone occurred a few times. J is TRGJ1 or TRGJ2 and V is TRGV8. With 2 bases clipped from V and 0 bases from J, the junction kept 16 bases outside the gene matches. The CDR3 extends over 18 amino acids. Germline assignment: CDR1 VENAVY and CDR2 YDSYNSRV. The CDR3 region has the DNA TGTGCCACCTGGGATACGCCCCACAAATCCGAGAATTATTATAAGAAACTCTTT. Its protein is CATWDTPHKSENYYKKLF.

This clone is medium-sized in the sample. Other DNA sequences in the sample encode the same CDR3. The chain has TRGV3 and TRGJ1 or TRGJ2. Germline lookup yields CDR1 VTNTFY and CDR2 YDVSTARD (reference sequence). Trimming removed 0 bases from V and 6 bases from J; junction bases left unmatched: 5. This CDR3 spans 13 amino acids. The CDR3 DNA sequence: TGTGCCACCTGGGACAGGCAGGGTTATAAGAAACTCTTT. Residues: CATWDRQGYKKLF.

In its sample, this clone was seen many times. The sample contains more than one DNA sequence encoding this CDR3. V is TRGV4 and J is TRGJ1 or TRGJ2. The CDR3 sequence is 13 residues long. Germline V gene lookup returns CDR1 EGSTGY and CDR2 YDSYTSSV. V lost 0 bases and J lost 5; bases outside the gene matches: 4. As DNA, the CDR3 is TGTGCCACCTGGGATGGGCCCAATTATAAGAAACTCTTT. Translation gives CATWDGPNYKKLF.

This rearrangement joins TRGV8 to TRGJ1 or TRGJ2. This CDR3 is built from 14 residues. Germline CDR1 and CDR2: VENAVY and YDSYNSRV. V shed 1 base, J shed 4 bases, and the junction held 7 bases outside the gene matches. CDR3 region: CATWDSSMYYKKLF. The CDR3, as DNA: TGTGCCACCTGGGATAGCTCTATGTATTATAAGAAACTCTTT.

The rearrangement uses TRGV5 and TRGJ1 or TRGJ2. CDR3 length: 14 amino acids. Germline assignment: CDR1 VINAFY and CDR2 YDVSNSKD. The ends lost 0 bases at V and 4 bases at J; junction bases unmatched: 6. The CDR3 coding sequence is TGTGCCACCTGGGACAGGCAAGACTATTATAAGAAACTCTTT. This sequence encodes CATWDRQDYYKKLF.

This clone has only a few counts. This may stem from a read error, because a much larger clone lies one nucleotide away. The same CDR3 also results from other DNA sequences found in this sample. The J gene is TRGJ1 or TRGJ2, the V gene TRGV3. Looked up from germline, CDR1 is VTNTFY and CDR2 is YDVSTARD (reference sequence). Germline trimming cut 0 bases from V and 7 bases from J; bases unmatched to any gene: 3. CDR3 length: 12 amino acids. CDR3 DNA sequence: TGTGCCACCTGGGACAGGCCATATAAGAAACTCTTT. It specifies CATWDRPYKKLF.

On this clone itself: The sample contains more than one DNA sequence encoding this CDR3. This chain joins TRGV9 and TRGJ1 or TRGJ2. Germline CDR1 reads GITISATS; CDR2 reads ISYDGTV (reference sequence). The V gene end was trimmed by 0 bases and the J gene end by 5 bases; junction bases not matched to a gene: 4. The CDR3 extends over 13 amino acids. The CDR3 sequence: CALWEVPDYKKLF. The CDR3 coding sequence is TGTGCCTTGTGGGAGGTGCCAGATTATAAGAAACTCTTT.